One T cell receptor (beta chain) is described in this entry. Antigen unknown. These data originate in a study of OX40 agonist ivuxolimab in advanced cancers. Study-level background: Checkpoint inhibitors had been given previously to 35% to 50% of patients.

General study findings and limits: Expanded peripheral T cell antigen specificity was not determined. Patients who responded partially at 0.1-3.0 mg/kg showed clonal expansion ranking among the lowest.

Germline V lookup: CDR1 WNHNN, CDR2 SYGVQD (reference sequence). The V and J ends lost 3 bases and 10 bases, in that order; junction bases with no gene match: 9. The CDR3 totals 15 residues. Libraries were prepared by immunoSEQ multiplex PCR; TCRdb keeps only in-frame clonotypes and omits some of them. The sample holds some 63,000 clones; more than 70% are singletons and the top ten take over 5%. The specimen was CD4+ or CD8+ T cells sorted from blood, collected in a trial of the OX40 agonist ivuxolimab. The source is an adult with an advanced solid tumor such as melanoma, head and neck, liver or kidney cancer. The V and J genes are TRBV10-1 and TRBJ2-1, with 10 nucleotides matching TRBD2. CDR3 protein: CASSDPSGRAREQFF. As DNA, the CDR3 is TGCGCCAGCAGTGATCCCAGCGGGAGGGCCAGGGAGCAGTTCTTC.